Following are 27 T cell receptor beta chains from one sample sequenced in a study of healthy donors' naive CD4 and CD8 T cells. Each TCR library used 500 ng of total RNA and a linear amplification protocol. TCRdb called the reads again in MiXCR, with one record for every CDR3 protein. The sample includes around 200,000 distinct CDR3 sequences, 65% to 80% of them seen just once. The specimen sequenced was naive CD4+ and CD8+ T cells sorted from blood, pooled from several donors. The receptors here all came from a pool of human donors in good health; the sample pools cells from several healthy donors.

The rearrangement uses TRBV19 and TRBJ2-5; unclear D gene. CDR3 length equals 14 residues. Germline CDR1 LNHDA, CDR2 SQIVND (reference sequence). V was pared by 0 bases and J by 5 bases, with 10 bases between. The CDR3 region has the DNA TGTGCCAGTAGTATAGATGCGAGTGGGGAGACCCAGTACTTC. Its protein product is CASSIDASGETQYF.

This clonotype was observed a handful of times. The chain recombines TRBV29-1 with TRBJ2-5, with D possibly matching TRBD1 (5 bases). Germline V lookup: CDR1 SQVTM, CDR2 ANQGSEA. CDR3 size: 14 residues. V was trimmed by 2 bases and J by 5 bases, leaving 15 bases between them. CDR3 in DNA: TGCAGCGTTGAACTGGTGGCAGGGTCGGAGACCCAGTACTTC. Residues: CSVELVAGSETQYF.

The chain links TRBV30 to TRBJ2-1; tentatively, D is TRBD1 or TRBD2 (6 bases each). The V gene's germline CDR1 is GTSNPN and CDR2 SVGIG (reference sequence). The CDR3 contains 13 residues. The V end was cut by 5 bases, the J end by 9 bases, with 17 bases between. Here the CDR3 reads CAWQTSGAAEQFF. In DNA, the CDR3 is TGTGCCTGGCAAACATCGGGGGCCGCTGAGCAGTTCTTC.

This clonotype was observed once. The rearrangement uses TRBV11-2 and TRBJ1-2; 7 bases line up with TRBD1. CDR1 SGHAT and CDR2 FQNNGV come from the germline V gene. V was clipped by 5 bases and J by 4 bases; unmatched bases: 4. This CDR3 region has 13 residues. Written as DNA, the CDR3 is TGTGCCAGCAGCCCGAGGGACAGCTATGGCTACACCTTC. It translates to CASSPRDSYGYTF.

In this sample, this clonotype turned up once. This chain uses TRBV19 with TRBJ2-7; TRBD1 aligns across 10 bases. Losses at the gene ends were 5 bases for V and 2 bases for J; bases not matched to a gene: 9. Germline-derived CDR1 and CDR2 are LNHDA and SQIVND (reference sequence). The CDR3 length is 16 residues. The CDR3 spells CASSPHSGTGAYEQYF. CDR3 sequence (DNA): TGTGCCAGTAGTCCACACTCCGGGACAGGGGCCTACGAGCAGTACTTC.

The chain is built from TRBV29-1 and TRBJ2-1; TRBD2 matches 13 bases. Germline CDR1 and CDR2: SQVTM and ANQGSEA. The CDR3 extends over 16 amino acids. V was clipped by 5 bases and J by 13 bases; unmatched bases: 17. The CDR3 nucleotides are TGCAGCGTTTTAAGGCCCCGAACTAGCGGGAGGGCCTTTCAGTTCTTC. Its protein is CSVLRPRTSGRAFQFF.

This clonotype was counted only a few times. Relative to the germline gene, one junction end is altered; a read error may explain this. The CDR3 DNA reads TGTGCCAGCAGTTCGGACGGGGCAGGGTCGATCTTC. Translated, it gives CASSSDGAGSIF. The rearrangement uses TRBV27 and TRBJ2-1; D is possibly TRBD1 or TRBD2 (5 bases each). CDR3 length: 12 amino acids. From germline, CDR1 is MNHEY and CDR2 SMNVEV (reference sequence).

The chain is built from TRBV7-8 and TRBJ2-7; D call uncertain. Per germline, CDR1 SGHVS and CDR2 FQNEAQ. This CDR3 is 14 amino acids long. V lost 0 bases and J 1 base, leaving 7 bases between the germline ends. The CDR3 region has the DNA TGTGCCAGCAGCTTAGCGGCGGTTTCCTACGAGCAGTACTTC. Translated: CASSLAAVSYEQYF.

This chain joins TRBV19 and TRBJ1-2; no clear D. The ends were cut back, 4 bases at V and 4 bases at J, with 13 bases in the middle. The germline V gene has CDR1 LNHDA and CDR2 SQIVND (reference sequence). The CDR3 length is 14 residues. The CDR3 DNA is TGTGCCAGTAGTAACCCATTTGCGTTCTATGGCTACACCTTC. Translated, it gives CASSNPFAFYGYTF.

The chain links TRBV20-1 to TRBJ1-3; D possibly corresponds to TRBD1 (6 bases). The length of the CDR3 is 13 residues. V gave up 5 bases and J gave up 7 bases, with 15 bases separating them. From germline, CDR1 is DFQATT and CDR2 SNEGSKA (reference sequence). CDR3 nucleotides: TGCAGTGCTGGCTGGGACACCGGGAACACCATATATTTT. Translating it yields CSAGWDTGNTIYF.

This chain connects TRBV5-5 to TRBJ1-1; D is unclear. Trimming stripped 4 bases from V and 8 bases from J, with 12 bases between. The CDR3 loop spans 12 amino acids. From germline, CDR1 is SGHKS and CDR2 YYEKEE (reference sequence). CDR3 residues: CASSTPSQEAFF. CDR3 nucleotides: TGTGCCAGCAGCACGCCTTCCCAGGAAGCTTTCTTT.

The chain joins TRBV5-1 to TRBJ1-1; D possibly corresponds to TRBD1 (6 bases). CDR3 length: 16 residues. The germline V gene encodes CDR1 SGHRS and CDR2 YFSETQ. Trimming left V 0 bases short and J 8 bases short, with 20 bases between. Here the CDR3 DNA reads TGCGCCAGCAGCTTGGCCAGGGGTTATATGGGGACCGAAGCTTTCTTT. This translates into CASSLARGYMGTEAFF.

J is TRBJ1-5 and V is TRBV6-2 or TRBV6-3; D unresolved. V dropped 8 bases and J dropped 7 bases, with 18 bases sitting between them. Germline-derived CDR1 and CDR2 are MNHEY and SVGEGT. CDR3 length: 14 amino acids. CDR3 amino acids: CASCRMSYRQPQHF. The CDR3 nucleotides read TGTGCCAGCTGCCGAATGTCCTACAGACAGCCCCAGCATTTT.

The chain recombines TRBV27 with TRBJ1-1; 8 nucleotides match TRBD1. J gave up 3 bases and V 5 bases, and 14 bases lay outside the gene matches. Germline values: CDR1 MNHEY, CDR2 SMNVEV (reference sequence). The CDR3 is 17 amino acids. The CDR3 nucleotides read TGTGCCAGCAGTCCTCGACAGGGGAGGAGTGAGGACACTGAAGCTTTCTTT. Translated: CASSPRQGRSEDTEAFF.

This rearrangement joins TRBV29-1 to TRBJ2-5; D gene uncertain. CDR3 length equals 10 residues. The V and J ends lost 7 bases and 3 bases respectively, with 6 bases between them. Germline CDR1 reads SQVTM; CDR2 reads ANQGSEA. Here the CDR3 reads CSAGEETQYF. In DNA form, the CDR3 reads TGCAGCGCGGGTGAAGAGACCCAGTACTTC.

The chain has TRBV29-1 and TRBJ2-3, with 10 bases that match TRBD2. Germline V gives CDR1 SQVTM, CDR2 ANQGSEA. J gave up 4 bases and V 4 bases, and 14 bases lay outside the gene matches. The CDR3 covers 17 residues. The CDR3 bases are TGCAGCGTTGTCGGGGCTAGCGGGAGTTTCGGTGCAGATACGCAGTATTTT. Translated, it gives CSVVGASGSFGADTQYF.

The chain is built from TRBV6-5 and TRBJ2-5; no definite D call. Trimming took off 7 bases at V and 5 bases at J, with 11 bases between the two ends. Germline CDR1 is MNHEY and CDR2 is SVGAGI. The CDR3 runs to 12 residues. CDR3 sequence reads: CASNINRETQYF. In DNA form, the CDR3 reads TGTGCCAGCAACATAAATAGGGAGACCCAGTACTTC.

V and J are TRBV12-3 or TRBV12-4 and TRBJ2-1, with TRBD1 matching over 9 bases. V lost 5 bases, J lost 2 bases, and 10 bases stayed unmatched. The CDR3 length is 17 residues. CDR3 protein: CASSLGQGPSTYNEQFF. CDR3 nucleotides: TGTGCCAGCAGTCTTGGACAGGGGCCCTCTACCTACAATGAGCAGTTCTTC.

V usage is TRBV6-2 or TRBV6-3 and J usage is TRBJ1-1; D possibly corresponds to TRBD1 (6 bases). CDR1 and CDR2 from the germline V gene are MNHEY and SVGEGT. Trimming shortened V by 2 bases and J by 0 bases, and 10 bases separated the two germline ends. The CDR3 runs 15 residues. The CDR3, as DNA: TGTGCCAGCAGTTACGGGGGCGCCGTGAACACTGAAGCTTTCTTT. Translating it yields CASSYGGAVNTEAFF.

The V and J genes are TRBV5-6 and TRBJ2-1; 14 bases agree with TRBD2. Looked up from germline, CDR1 is SGHDT and CDR2 is YYEEEE. The CDR3 has 19 residues. The V and J ends lost 4 bases and 2 bases, in that order; junction bases with no gene match: 11. This chain's CDR3 is CASSPVGTSGRVAYNEQFF. The CDR3 DNA sequence: TGTGCCAGCAGCCCTGTGGGGACTAGCGGGAGAGTCGCCTACAATGAGCAGTTCTTC.

This clonotype was observed once. V is TRBV29-1 and J is TRBJ2-4; a weak D match, TRBD2 (5 bases). Looked up from germline, CDR1 is SQVTM and CDR2 is ANQGSEA. This CDR3 is built from 13 residues. Trimming removed 4 bases from V and 6 bases from J, with 13 bases in between. The CDR3 protein is CSVVMAGGNIQYF. As DNA, the CDR3 is TGCAGCGTTGTTATGGCAGGAGGAAACATTCAGTACTTC.

The CDR3 spells CASSKGSLEDMIIYEQYF. As DNA, the CDR3 is TGTGCCAGCAGCAAAGGGTCTTTGGAGGACATGATAATCTACGAGCAGTACTTC. The V and J genes are TRBV21-1 and TRBJ2-7; whether TRBD1, the table's D call, matches the DNA was not checked. TRBV21-1 is a listed pseudogene. This CDR3 region has 18 residues.

The V call is TRBV12-3 or TRBV12-4, the J call TRBJ1-6, with unresolved D. This CDR3 region has 13 residues. Trimming left V 3 bases short and J 1 base short, with 1 base between. CDR3 loop: CASSLSYNSPLHF. Written as DNA, the CDR3 is TGTGCCAGCAGTTTGTCCTATAATTCACCCCTCCACTTT.

This clonotype has only one observation. The rearrangement links TRBV5-4 to TRBJ2-3; 9 nucleotides align to TRBD2. The germline CDR1 and CDR2 sequences are SGHNT and YYREEE (reference sequence). The V and J ends lost 3 bases and 0 bases, in that order; junction bases with no gene match: 11. There are 18 residues in the CDR3. The CDR3 spells CASSSPGLAVSSTDTQYF. CDR3 nucleotides: TGTGCCAGCAGCTCCCCGGGACTAGCAGTCTCTAGCACAGATACGCAGTATTTT. The full variable domain, with the rest looked up from reference TRBV5-4 and TRBJ2-3, is ETGVTQSPTHLIKTRGQQVTLRCSSQSGHNTVSWYQQALGQGPQFIFQYYREEENGRGNFPPRFSGLQFPNYSSELNVNALELDDSALYLCASSSPGLAVSSTDTQYFGPGTRLTVL.

This rearrangement joins TRBV29-1 to TRBJ2-3; D may correspond to TRBD1 or TRBD2 (5 bases each). The CDR3 is made up of 11 amino acids. The V gene lost 6 bases and the J gene lost 9 bases, with 13 bases spanning the gap. CDR1 and CDR2 (germline): SQVTM, ANQGSEA. This chain's CDR3 is CSVGTRETQYF. DNA for the CDR3: TGCAGCGTAGGGACCCGAGAGACGCAGTATTTT.

The chain uses TRBV27 and TRBJ2-7; the match to TRBD2 covers 7 bases. The CDR3 contains 12 residues. The germline gives CDR1 MNHEY, CDR2 SMNVEV (reference sequence). V lost 6 bases and J lost 4; bases outside the gene matches: 3. The chain's CDR3 is CASRGLPYEQYF. The CDR3, as DNA: TGTGCCAGCAGGGGACTACCTTACGAGCAGTACTTC.

The V and J genes are TRBV6-5 and TRBJ2-5, with 8 bases fitting TRBD1. V trimming: 7 bases; J trimming: 4 bases; junction bases outside the gene matches: 5. The CDR3 runs 13 residues. CDR1 and CDR2 from the germline V gene are MNHEY and SVGAGI. CDR3 region: CASNDRGRETQYF. In DNA, the CDR3 is TGTGCCAGCAATGACAGGGGACGAGAGACCCAGTACTTC.